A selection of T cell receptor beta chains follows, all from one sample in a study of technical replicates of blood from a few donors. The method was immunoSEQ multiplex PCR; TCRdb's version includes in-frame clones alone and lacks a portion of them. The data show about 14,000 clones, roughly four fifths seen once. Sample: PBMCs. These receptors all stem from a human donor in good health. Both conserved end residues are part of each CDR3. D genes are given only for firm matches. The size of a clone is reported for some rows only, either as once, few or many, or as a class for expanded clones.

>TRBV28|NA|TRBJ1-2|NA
CASSSGQNYGYTF
TGTGCCAGCAGTTCCGGACAGAACTATGGCTACACCTTC
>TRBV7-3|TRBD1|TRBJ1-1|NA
CASSLFPPGTGGTEAFF
TGTGCCAGCAGCTTATTCCCCCCAGGGACAGGGGGCACTGAAGCTTTCTTT
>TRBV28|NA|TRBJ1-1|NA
CASSLWAPNTEAFF
TGTGCCAGCAGTTTATGGGCCCCGAACACTGAAGCTTTCTTT
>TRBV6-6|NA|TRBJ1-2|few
CASSTRFPGDYGYTF
TGTGCCAGCAGTACGCGGTTCCCCGGGGACTATGGCTACACCTTC
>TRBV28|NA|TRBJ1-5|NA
CASSPGTGDQPQHF
TGTGCCAGCAGCCCGGGGACGGGAGATCAGCCCCAGCATTTT
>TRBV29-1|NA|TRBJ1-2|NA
CSVGGIDSRGGVYTF
TGCAGCGTTGGTGGGATCGATTCCAGGGGAGGGGTCTACACCTTC
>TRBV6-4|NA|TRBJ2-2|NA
CASSEVPGGELFF
TGTGCCAGCAGTGAAGTACCCGGCGGGGAGCTGTTTTTT
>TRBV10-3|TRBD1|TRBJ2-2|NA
CAISESKGQELTGELFF
TGTGCCATCAGTGAGTCGAAGGGACAGGAGCTCACCGGGGAGCTGTTTTTT
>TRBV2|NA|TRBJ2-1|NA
CASGGQLYNEQFF
TGTGCCAGCGGCGGACAGCTGTACAATGAGCAGTTCTTC
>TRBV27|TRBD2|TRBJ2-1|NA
CASSRRGAGEYNEQFF
TGTGCCAGCAGCCGCCGGGGAGCGGGAGAATACAATGAGCAGTTCTTC
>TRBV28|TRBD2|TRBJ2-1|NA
CASSRRGRVRNEQFF
TGTGCCAGCAGCCGGCGCGGGAGGGTACGGAATGAGCAGTTCTTC
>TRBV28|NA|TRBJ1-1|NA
CASSAGGGPRGEAFF
TGTGCCAGCAGCGCTGGGGGGGGGCCTAGGGGTGAAGCTTTCTTT
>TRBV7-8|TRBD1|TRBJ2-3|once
CASSPGQGTDTQYF
TGTGCCAGCAGCCCCGGACAGGGGACAGATACGCAGTATTTT
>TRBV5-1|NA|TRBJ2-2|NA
CASSLRSQTANTGELFF
TGCGCCAGCAGCTTGCGGAGTCAGACCGCGAACACCGGGGAGCTGTTTTTT
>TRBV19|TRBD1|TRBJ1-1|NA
CASRVQGAQNTEAFF
TGTGCCAGTAGAGTTCAGGGGGCGCAGAACACTGAAGCTTTCTTT
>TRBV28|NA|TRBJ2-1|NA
CASIQTGTGEQFF
TGTGCCAGCATCCAAACAGGGACGGGTGAGCAGTTCTTC
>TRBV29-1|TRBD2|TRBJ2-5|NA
CSAAQREGETQYF
TGCAGCGCCGCGCAGCGGGAGGGGGAGACCCAGTACTTC
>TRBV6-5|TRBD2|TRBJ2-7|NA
CASSSRAGGQYEQYF
TGTGCCAGCAGTTCTCGTGCGGGAGGGCAATACGAGCAGTACTTC
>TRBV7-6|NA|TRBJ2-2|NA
CASSLVRQNTGELFF
TGTGCCAGCAGCTTAGTGCGGCAAAACACCGGGGAGCTGTTTTTT
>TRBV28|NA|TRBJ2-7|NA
CASSLFGSPHEQYF
TGTGCCAGCAGTTTATTCGGGTCCCCCCACGAGCAGTACTTC
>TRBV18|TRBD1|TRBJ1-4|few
CASSGDRGQTNEKLFF
TGTGCCAGCTCCGGGGACAGGGGGCAAACTAATGAAAAACTGTTTTTT
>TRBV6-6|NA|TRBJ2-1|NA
CASSSSLIWEQFF
TGTGCCAGCAGTTCATCACTCATCTGGGAGCAGTTCTTC
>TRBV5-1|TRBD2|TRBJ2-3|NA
CASSGTSGSLDTQYF
TGCGCCAGCAGCGGGACTAGCGGGAGTCTGGATACGCAGTATTTT
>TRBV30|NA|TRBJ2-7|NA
CAWSVMADSSYEQYF
TGTGCCTGGAGTGTAATGGCGGATAGCTCCTACGAGCAGTACTTC
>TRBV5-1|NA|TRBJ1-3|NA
CASSPTGLSSGNTIYF
TGCGCCAGCAGCCCGACAGGCCTAAGCTCTGGAAACACCATATATTTT
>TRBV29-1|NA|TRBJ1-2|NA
CSVDPGGYTF
TGCAGCGTTGATCCAGGGGGCTACACCTTC
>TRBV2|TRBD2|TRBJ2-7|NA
CASSEIGGGSGRRNEQYF
TGTGCCAGCAGTGAGATCGGGGGGGGAAGCGGGAGAAGAAACGAGCAGTACTTC
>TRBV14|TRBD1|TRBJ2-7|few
CASSRQGGSYEQYF
TGTGCCAGCAGCCGACAGGGCGGCTCCTACGAGCAGTACTTC
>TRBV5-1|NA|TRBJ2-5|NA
CASSSGGQETQYF
TGCGCCAGCAGCTCCGGGGGCCAAGAGACCCAGTACTTC